This T cell receptor (beta chain) was profiled in a study of response to subunit inactivated influenza vaccine. Only a few counts were recorded for this clonotype. TCRdb used MiXCR to reprocess the RT-PCR reads, holding one entry per CDR3 protein. The data show about 520,000 distinct CDR3 sequences, with roughly 25% seen just once and around 2% held by the top ten. The sample here was CD4+ T cells sorted from PBMCs, taken around 5 days after vaccination. This receptor was obtained from a man between 45 and 60 years old who received an inactivated influenza vaccine.

CDR3 sequence (DNA): TGCGCCAGCAGCTATCAGGGGGCAGATAATTCACCCCTCCACTTT. Translated, it gives CASSYQGADNSPLHF. V and J are TRBV5-1 and TRBJ1-6, with 8 bases identical to TRBD1. The CDR3 is 15 amino acids. Germline V lookup: CDR1 SGHRS, CDR2 YFSETQ. V shed 3 bases and J 5 bases; nucleotides not matched to a gene: 4.